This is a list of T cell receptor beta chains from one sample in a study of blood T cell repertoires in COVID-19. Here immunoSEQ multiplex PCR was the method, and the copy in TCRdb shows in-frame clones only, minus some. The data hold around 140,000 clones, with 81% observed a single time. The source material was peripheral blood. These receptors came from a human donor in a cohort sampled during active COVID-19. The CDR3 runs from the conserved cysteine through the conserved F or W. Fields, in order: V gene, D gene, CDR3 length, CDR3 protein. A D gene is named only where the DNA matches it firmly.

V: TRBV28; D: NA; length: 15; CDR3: CASSPDSSGANVLTF
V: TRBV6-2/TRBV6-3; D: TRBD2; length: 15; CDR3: CASSYSGLGRETQYF
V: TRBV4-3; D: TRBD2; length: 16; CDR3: CASSQIAGRSYNEQFF
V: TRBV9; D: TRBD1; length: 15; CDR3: CASSVGTGAGYGYTF
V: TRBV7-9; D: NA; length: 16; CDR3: CASSPRTNKAYNEQFF
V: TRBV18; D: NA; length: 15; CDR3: CASSFAVSLHNEQFF
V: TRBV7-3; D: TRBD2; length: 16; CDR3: CASSLGLAGGSDTQYF
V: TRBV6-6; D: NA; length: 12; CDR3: CASSYGPDTQYF
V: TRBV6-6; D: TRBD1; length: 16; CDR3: CASSYSSGTDPYEQYF
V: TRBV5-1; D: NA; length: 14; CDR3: CASNLSRGAYEQYF
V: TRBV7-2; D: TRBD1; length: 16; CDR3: CASSTIGGQTNYGYTF
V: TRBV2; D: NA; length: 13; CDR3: CASSALSNYGYTF
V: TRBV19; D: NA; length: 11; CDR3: CASSTPREQYF
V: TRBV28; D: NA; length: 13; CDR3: CASSRQTNQPQHF
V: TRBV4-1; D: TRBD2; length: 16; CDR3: CASSQGPEAGIYEQYF
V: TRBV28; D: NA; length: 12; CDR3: CASRQAGYGYTF
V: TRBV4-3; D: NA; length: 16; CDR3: CASSQEPQGRGNTIYF
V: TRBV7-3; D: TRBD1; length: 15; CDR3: CASSPDRGAGYEQYF
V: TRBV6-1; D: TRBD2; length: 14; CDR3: CASSEGTSHNEQFF
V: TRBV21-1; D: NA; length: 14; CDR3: CASSNRHGYYGYTF
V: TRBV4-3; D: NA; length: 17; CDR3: CASSQDLGGTASYEQYF
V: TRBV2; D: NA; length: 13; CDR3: CAITWGYQETQYF
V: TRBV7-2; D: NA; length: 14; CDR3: CASSLSTELETQYF
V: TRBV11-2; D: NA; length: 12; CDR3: CASSFSTGELFF
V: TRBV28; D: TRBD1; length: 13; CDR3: CASNVGQNYGYTF
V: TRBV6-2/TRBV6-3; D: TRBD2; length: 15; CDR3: CASSRERGPTDTQYF
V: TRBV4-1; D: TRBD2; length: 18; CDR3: CASSQEMGGGPLWREQYF
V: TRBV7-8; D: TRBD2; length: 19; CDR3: CASSPLLAGGEVGGDTQYF
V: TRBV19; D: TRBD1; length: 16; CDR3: CASSKRPGQAYHEQYF